These 28 T cell receptor beta chains were sequenced from one sample in a study of a mutant IDH1 vaccine in newly diagnosed glioma. The time point: week 11, during vaccination. Every vaccine dose comprised 300 ug of mutant IDH1 20-mer peptide plus topical imiquimod. No antigen is known for these receptors. Measured with immunoSEQ multiplex PCR; TCRdb has only the in-frame clones, and not every one. The repertoire holds tens of thousands of clones, with about 80% as singletons. The sequenced sample was PBMCs, obtained from a glioma patient whose treatment included an IDH1 peptide vaccine. These receptors all stem from a man aged 50 or older with glioma.

The rearrangement uses TRBV5-1 and TRBJ2-3; D perhaps matches TRBD1 (5 bases). The germline gives CDR1 SGHRS, CDR2 YFSETQ. V shed 0 bases and J shed 4 bases, with 15 bases lying between them. The CDR3 runs to 16 residues. The CDR3 sequence: CASSLASQGTADTQYF. In DNA form, the CDR3 reads TGCGCCAGCAGCTTGGCCTCCCAGGGAACGGCAGATACGCAGTATTTT.

V is TRBV5-4 and J is TRBJ2-6; D perhaps matches TRBD2 (5 bases). CDR1 and CDR2 from the germline V gene are SGHNT and YYREEE (reference sequence). The CDR3 spans 18 residues. The V end was cut by 4 bases, the J end by 0 bases, with 17 bases between. CDR3 sequence: CASSARVRTFSGANVLTF. Here the CDR3 DNA reads TGTGCCAGCAGCGCGAGGGTCCGAACATTCTCTGGGGCCAACGTCCTGACTTTC.

This clone is a singleton in its sample. This chain joins TRBV5-1 and TRBJ2-5; D uncertain. V gave up 0 bases and J gave up 4 bases, with 10 bases separating them. Germline CDR1 SGHRS, CDR2 YFSETQ. The CDR3 has 14 amino acids. The CDR3 spells CASSLGPLSETQYF. The CDR3 DNA sequence: TGCGCCAGCAGCTTGGGCCCTTTGTCAGAGACCCAGTACTTC. Full variable domain (rest looked up from reference TRBV5-1 and TRBJ2-5): KAGVTQTPRYLIKTRGQQVTLSCSPISGHRSVSWYQQTPGQGLQFLFEYFSETQRNKGNFPGRFSGRQFSNSRSEMNVSTLELGDSALYLCASSLGPLSETQYFGPGTRLLVL.

The V and J genes are TRBV6-5 and TRBJ1-1; D remains ambiguous. CDR1 and CDR2 (germline): MNHEY, SVGAGI. V shed 0 bases and J shed 8 bases, with 10 bases lying between them. This CDR3 contains 13 residues. The CDR3 protein is CASSYSSIDEAFF. In nucleotides, the CDR3 is TGTGCCAGCAGTTACTCTTCTATCGACGAAGCTTTCTTT.

The CDR3 region has the DNA TGTGCCAGCAGTTCTCGAGTCTACGAGCAGTACTTC. Encoded protein: CASSSRVYEQYF. The rearrangement joins TRBV6-6 to TRBJ2-7; D is unresolved. V was clipped by 4 bases and J by 3 bases, with 7 bases between them. CDR1 and CDR2 from the germline V gene are MNHNY and SVGAGI (reference sequence). The CDR3 runs 12 residues.

The V gene is TRBV4-3, the J gene TRBJ2-2; 10 bases line up with TRBD1. The J segment lost 1 base and the V segment lost 3 bases, leaving 5 bases of the junction unmatched. The CDR3 contains 17 residues. The germline V gene has CDR1 LGHNA and CDR2 YSLEER. In DNA, the CDR3 is TGCGCCAGCAGCCAGGAGGGGACAGGGGTGAACACCGGGGAGCTGTTTTTT. Its protein is CASSQEGTGVNTGELFF.

The chain is built from TRBV2 and TRBJ1-1; D might be TRBD1 (6 bases). CDR1 is SNHLY and CDR2 is FYNNEI in the germline V gene. The CDR3 runs to 13 residues. V was shortened by 8 bases and J by 0 bases, with 10 bases between the two germline ends. This chain's CDR3 is CASGGHMNTEAFF. The CDR3, as DNA: TGTGCCAGCGGGGGGCATATGAACACTGAAGCTTTCTTT.

The CDR3 DNA sequence: TGTGCCAGCAGCCTACCGGCCGGGGAGCTGTTTTTT. Its protein product is CASSLPAGELFF. This rearrangement joins TRBV4-2 to TRBJ2-2, with D uncertain. Per the germline V gene, CDR1 is LGHNA and CDR2 is YNFKEQ. V lost 4 bases, J lost 6 bases, and 6 bases lay in between. The CDR3 is made up of 12 amino acids.

This chain connects TRBV19 to TRBJ2-2; 7 nucleotides line up with TRBD1. Germline assignment: CDR1 LNHDA and CDR2 SQIVND (reference sequence). CDR3 length: 15 amino acids. V gave up 6 bases and J gave up 5 bases; unmatched junction bases: 9. CDR3: CASSRRQGDTGELFF. The DNA for the CDR3 is TGTGCCAGTAGCAGACGACAGGGTGATACCGGGGAGCTGTTTTTT.

This chain uses TRBV5-6 with TRBJ2-5, with a tentative D call TRBD2 (5 bases). CDR1 and CDR2 (germline): SGHDT, YYEEEE. V shed 2 bases and J shed 3 bases, with 14 bases lying between them. The CDR3 totals 15 residues. CDR3 protein: CASSFAVAGKETQYF. CDR3 nucleotides: TGTGCCAGCAGCTTTGCTGTGGCGGGTAAAGAGACCCAGTACTTC.

The chain uses TRBV6-5 and TRBJ1-2, with 12 positions matching TRBD1. Trimming took 0 bases from V and 7 from J; bases not matched to a gene: 3. The germline gives CDR1 MNHEY, CDR2 SVGAGI. The CDR3 is 15 residues long. CDR3 amino acids: CASSYSRGQGAGYTF. The CDR3 bases are TGTGCCAGCAGTTACTCGAGGGGACAGGGGGCTGGCTACACCTTC.

The chain couples TRBV19 to TRBJ1-2; possibly TRBD1 for D (6 bases). With 3 bases removed from V and 4 bases from J, the gap between germline ends came to 12 bases. Germline V gene data show CDR1 as LNHDA and CDR2 as SQIVND (reference sequence). The CDR3 length is 14 residues. CDR3 DNA sequence: TGTGCCAGTAGTATCCTGACAGGATTCTATGGCTACACCTTC. Its protein product is CASSILTGFYGYTF.

The chain recombines TRBV19 with TRBJ1-6; unclear D gene. CDR1 is LNHDA, CDR2 SQIVND, per germline (reference sequence). The V and J ends lost 7 bases and 9 bases respectively, with 13 bases between them. CDR3 length: 13 residues. CDR3 amino acids: CASKWEGGSPLHF. For the CDR3, the DNA is TGTGCCAGTAAATGGGAAGGAGGTTCACCCCTCCACTTT.

The chain combines TRBV5-1 with TRBJ2-3; D gene ambiguous. CDR3 length: 15 amino acids. The V end lost 1 base, the J end lost 3 bases, and 12 bases lay between the germline ends. The germline CDR1 and CDR2 sequences are SGHRS and YFSETQ. CDR3 DNA: TGCGCCAGCAGCTTGTACGATCCCAAGACAGATACGCAGTATTTT. As protein: CASSLYDPKTDTQYF.

This rearrangement joins TRBV6-5 to TRBJ1-1; D is ambiguous. The CDR3 runs 14 residues. Looked up from germline, CDR1 is MNHEY and CDR2 is SVGAGI. Deletions cut 6 bases from V and 0 bases from J, with 11 bases between. In DNA form, the CDR3 reads TGTGCCAGCAGCTATTCCAGTTTGAACACTGAAGCTTTCTTT. It is translated as CASSYSSLNTEAFF.

This clone occurred a few times. The chain has TRBV2 and TRBJ1-1; D call uncertain. Germline V gene lookup returns CDR1 SNHLY and CDR2 FYNNEI. Trimming cost V 6 bases and J 1 base, with 3 bases left between them. The CDR3 extends over 11 amino acids. The CDR3 DNA reads TGTGCCAGCAGCCGGAACACTGAAGCTTTCTTT. This gives the protein CASSRNTEAFF.

The rearrangement links TRBV2 to TRBJ1-3; D not certain. V lost 3 bases to trimming and J lost 4 bases, with 13 bases between them. Germline values: CDR1 SNHLY, CDR2 FYNNEI. This CDR3 contains 15 residues. In DNA, the CDR3 is TGTGCCAGCAGTGATCCGAGGGAAGCCGGAAACACCATATATTTT. Residues: CASSDPREAGNTIYF.

A few counts support this clone. The V call is TRBV7-2, the J call TRBJ2-2, with a possible D match to TRBD2 (5 bases). The CDR3 runs to 12 residues. Trimming cost V 4 bases and J 8 bases, with 8 bases left between them. Looked up from germline, CDR1 is SGHTA and CDR2 is FQGNSA. In nucleotides, the CDR3 is TGTGCCAGCAGCTATACTAGAGGGGAGCTGTTTTTT. Translating gives CASSYTRGELFF.

The chain carries TRBV7-8 and TRBJ2-5; no definite D call. Germline V gives CDR1 SGHVS, CDR2 FQNEAQ. V was trimmed by 5 bases and J by 5 bases, leaving 9 bases between them. The CDR3 totals 12 residues. The CDR3 coding sequence is TGTGCCAGCAGCATGCTAGTGGAGACCCAGTACTTC. Residues: CASSMLVETQYF.

This clone was seen once. The V call is TRBV6-1, the J call TRBJ2-2; D not certain. This CDR3 is 12 amino acids long. The germline V and J ends were trimmed by 6 bases and 5 bases, with 7 bases remaining between them. The germline gives CDR1 MNHNS, CDR2 SASEGT. CDR3 protein: CASRATTGELFF. The CDR3 DNA is TGTGCCAGCAGGGCGACAACCGGGGAGCTGTTTTTT.

By its share, this clone is medium-sized. This chain connects TRBV11-3 to TRBJ2-1, with D perhaps matching TRBD2 (5 bases). The germline V gene has CDR1 SGHNT and CDR2 YENEEA. The CDR3 length is 13 residues. The germline V and J ends were trimmed by 5 bases and 7 bases, with 12 bases remaining between them. The CDR3: CASSPWTGNEQFF. CDR3 sequence (DNA): TGTGCCAGCAGCCCGTGGACGGGGAATGAGCAGTTCTTC.

The CDR3 spells CAAGGKSGTEAFF. The CDR3 nucleotides read TGTGCCGCAGGGGGGAAGTCGGGCACTGAAGCTTTCTTT. The chain employs TRBV19 and TRBJ1-1, with 7 bases identical to TRBD1. The V and J ends lost 11 bases and 4 bases, in that order; junction bases with no gene match: 10. Germline V gene data show CDR1 as LNHDA and CDR2 as SQIVND (reference sequence). The CDR3 is 13 amino acids.

The J gene is TRBJ1-2, the V gene TRBV29-1; no definite D call. Looked up from germline, CDR1 is SQVTM and CDR2 is ANQGSEA. Trimming removed 4 bases at V and 2 bases at J, with 11 bases between. This CDR3 has 13 residues. CDR3 in amino acids: CSVGREMNYGYTF. The CDR3 DNA sequence: TGCAGCGTTGGGAGGGAAATGAACTATGGCTACACCTTC. Full variable domain (rest looked up from reference TRBV29-1 and TRBJ1-2): SAVISQKPSRDICQRGTSLTIQCQVDSQVTMMFWYRQQPGQSLTLIATANQGSEATYESGFVIDKFPISRPNLTFSTLTVSNMSPEDSSIYLCSVGREMNYGYTFGSGTRLTVV.

The gene calls are TRBV19 and TRBJ1-1; D not certain. V lost 5 bases and J lost 8, with 15 bases in between. This CDR3 spans 13 amino acids. Germline CDR1 is LNHDA and CDR2 is SQIVND (reference sequence). The CDR3 DNA follows: TGTGCCAGTAGTGAGGCCGGGCTTCAAGAAGCTTTCTTT. Its protein is CASSEAGLQEAFF.

The V gene is TRBV5-6, the J gene TRBJ1-1, with D possibly being TRBD1 (6 bases). Per germline, CDR1 SGHDT and CDR2 YYEEEE. The CDR3 spans 15 residues. V gave up 4 bases and J gave up 6 bases, with 19 bases separating them. The CDR3 region has the DNA TGTGCCAGCAGCCCCCCGGGGGCCATACTTGCTGAAGCTTTCTTT. Translated, it gives CASSPPGAILAEAFF.

The V gene is TRBV25-1, the J gene TRBJ2-2, with TRBD2 as a possible D gene (5 bases). The V gene's germline CDR1 is MGHDK and CDR2 SYGVNS. V lost 4 bases to trimming and J lost 1 base, with 7 bases between them. CDR3 length: 14 amino acids. The CDR3 region has the DNA TGTGCCAGCAGTGGAGGACTGAACACCGGGGAGCTGTTTTTT. This translates into CASSGGLNTGELFF.

The chain couples TRBV2 to TRBJ2-2; no definite D call. Germline lookup yields CDR1 SNHLY and CDR2 FYNNEI. V was pared by 8 bases and J by 1 base, with 8 bases between. CDR3 length equals 13 residues. CDR3: CASCQENTGELFF. CDR3 nucleotides: TGTGCCAGCTGTCAGGAGAACACCGGGGAGCTGTTTTTT.

The chain is built from TRBV5-1 and TRBJ1-1; D not certain. V lost 4 bases and J 0 bases, leaving 10 bases between the germline ends. This CDR3 comprises 14 residues. Per germline, CDR1 SGHRS and CDR2 YFSETQ. The CDR3 DNA reads TGCGCCAGCAGCGTTCTCGACCTGAACACTGAAGCTTTCTTT. This gives the protein CASSVLDLNTEAFF.